The 9 T cell receptor beta chains listed next were all sequenced from one sample in a study of T cells in Graves' hyperthyroidism and ophthalmopathy (dated 2019 in TCRdb). The library was prepared using multiplex PCR. TCRdb records Illumina HiSeq 2000 as the sequencer. The TCR beta CDR3 regions were amplified from RNA transcripts. For the first round of RT-PCR on the TCR CDR3, the HTBI primer set was used together with the Qiagen OneStep RT-PCR kit. TCRdb reprocessed the public reads (quality trimming at Q25 with fastp, clone calling with MiXCR) and kept in-frame beta chains. Under each unique CDR3 protein, matching rows form one entry showing the most common genes and DNA. In all, the sample holds some 500,000 distinct CDR3 sequences, and approximately 15% of those were seen once. Of the sample, less than 20% falls within the top ten clones. The specimen sequenced was blood. The receptors here all came from a woman under 30 with Graves' hyperthyroidism.

To note about this clonotype: A single base separates this from a much larger clone, so it may be a read error. The rearrangement joins TRBV24-1 to TRBJ2-2; 8 bases are shared with TRBD2. The ends lost 1 base at V and 4 bases at J; junction bases unmatched: 7. Germline V CDR1 and CDR2: KGHDR, SFDVKD. The CDR3 runs to 17 residues. The CDR3 loop reads CATSDFLGRGGTGELFF. As DNA, the CDR3 is TGTGCCACCAGTGATTTCCTCGGGAGGGGGGGCACCGGGGAGCTGTTTTTT.

CDR3 sequence reads: CASSPLSSEQYF. In DNA, the CDR3 is TGCGCCAGCAGCCCCCTCAGTTCCGAGCAGTACTTC. This sequence joins TRBV5-1 and TRBJ2-7; D remains ambiguous. CDR3 length: 12 residues. Between the trimmed V and J ends, which lost 4 bases and 6 bases, there was a span of 11 bases. The germline gives CDR1 SGHRS, CDR2 YFSETQ.

Comment on this clonotype: A much larger clone differs by one base, so this may be a read error. This sequence joins TRBV24-1 and TRBJ2-1; TRBD2 aligns across 13 bases. Germline values: CDR1 KGHDR, CDR2 SFDVKD. CDR3 length equals 19 residues. V lost 6 bases, J lost 2 bases, and 12 bases stayed unmatched. The CDR3 bases are TGTGCCACCAGTACCATGGCCGGCGGACTAGCGGGAGCCTACAATGAGCAGTTCTTC. Protein sequence: CATSTMAGGLAGAYNEQFF.

The chain carries TRBV5-1 and TRBJ2-5, with D hard to call. The ends were cut back, 3 bases at V and 5 bases at J, with 17 bases in the middle. Looked up from germline, CDR1 is SGHRS and CDR2 is YFSETQ. The CDR3 runs to 15 residues. The CDR3 DNA reads TGCGCCAGCAGCTCGGAACCGGGTCGTGGTGAGACCCAGTACTTC. Amino acid sequence: CASSSEPGRGETQYF. The full variable domain, in which reference TRBV5-1 and TRBJ2-5 provide the parts outside the CDR3, is KAGVTQTPRYLIKTRGQQVTLSCSPISGHRSVSWYQQTPGQGLQFLFEYFSETQRNKGNFPGRFSGRQFSNSRSEMNVSTLELGDSALYLCASSSEPGRGETQYFGPGTRLLVL.

Note on this clonotype: This may be a read error, as it is one base from a much larger clone. The J gene is TRBJ1-2, the V gene TRBV12-3 or TRBV12-4; D not certain. The CDR3 has 14 amino acids. CDR3 in amino acids: CASSFLQTRGGCTF. The CDR3 DNA follows: TGTGCCAGCAGTTTTCTCCAGACCCGAGGTGGCTGCACCTTC.

The chain joins TRBV6-1 to TRBJ2-1; 12 positions agree with TRBD2. Unmatched junction bases numbered 6, after V lost 6 bases and J lost 6 bases. The germline V gene has CDR1 MNHNS and CDR2 SASEGT. There are 15 residues in the CDR3. The CDR3 region has the DNA TGTGCCAGCAGCCTAACTAGCGGGAGGAGCAATGAGCAGTTCTTC. This translates into CASSLTSGRSNEQFF.

In its sample, this clonotype was seen many times. This chain uses TRBV12-3 or TRBV12-4 with TRBJ1-2; D gene ambiguous. V gave up 1 base and J gave up 4 bases, with 4 bases separating them. This CDR3 region has 12 residues. The CDR3 bases are TGTGCCAGCAGTTTAGGGACCTATGGCTACACCTTC. Its protein is CASSLGTYGYTF.

This clonotype was counted many times. The genes are TRBV12-3 or TRBV12-4 and TRBJ2-5; a weak D match, TRBD1 (5 bases). V lost 8 bases, J lost 0 bases, and 10 bases lay in between. The CDR3 spans 13 residues. CDR3 DNA: TGTGCCAGCGCAACAGGTTACCAAGAGACCCAGTACTTC. Translation: CASATGYQETQYF.

This clonotype came up a few times. Possible read error: a much larger clone is one base away. This chain links TRBV6-2 or TRBV6-3 with TRBJ1-1, with D hard to call. The CDR3 length is 8 residues. V was trimmed by 8 bases and J by 8 bases, leaving 3 bases between them. The germline V gene encodes CDR1 MNHEY and CDR2 SVGEGT. The CDR3 sequence: CASHEAFF. Written as DNA, the CDR3 is TGTGCCAGCCACGAAGCTTTCTTT.